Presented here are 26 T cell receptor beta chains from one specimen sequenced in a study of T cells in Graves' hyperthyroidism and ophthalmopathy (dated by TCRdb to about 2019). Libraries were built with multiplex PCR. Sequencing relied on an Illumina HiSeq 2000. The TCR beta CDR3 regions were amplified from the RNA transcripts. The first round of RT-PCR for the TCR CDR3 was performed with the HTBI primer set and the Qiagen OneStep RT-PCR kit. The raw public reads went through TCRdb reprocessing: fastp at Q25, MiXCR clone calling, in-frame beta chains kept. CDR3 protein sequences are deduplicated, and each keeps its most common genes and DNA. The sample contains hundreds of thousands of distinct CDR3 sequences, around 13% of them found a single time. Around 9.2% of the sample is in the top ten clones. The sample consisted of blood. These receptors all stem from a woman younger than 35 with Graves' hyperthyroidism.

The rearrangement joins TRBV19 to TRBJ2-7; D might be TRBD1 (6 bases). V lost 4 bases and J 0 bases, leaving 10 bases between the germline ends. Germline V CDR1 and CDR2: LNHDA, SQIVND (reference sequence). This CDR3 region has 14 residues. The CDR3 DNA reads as TGTGCCAGTAGTAAGCAGGGGAGCTCCTACGAGCAGTACTTC. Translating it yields CASSKQGSSYEQYF.

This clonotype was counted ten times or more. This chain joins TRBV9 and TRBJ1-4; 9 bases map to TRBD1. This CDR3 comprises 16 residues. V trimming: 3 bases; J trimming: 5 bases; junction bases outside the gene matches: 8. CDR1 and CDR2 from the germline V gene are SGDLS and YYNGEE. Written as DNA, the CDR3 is TGTGCCAGCAGCGAGTGGGGGACAGGGCTAAATGAAAAACTGTTTTTT. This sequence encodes CASSEWGTGLNEKLFF.

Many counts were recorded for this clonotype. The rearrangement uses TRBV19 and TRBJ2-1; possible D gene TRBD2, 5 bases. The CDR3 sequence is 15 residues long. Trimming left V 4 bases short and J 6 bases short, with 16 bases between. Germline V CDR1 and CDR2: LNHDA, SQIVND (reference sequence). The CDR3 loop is CASSRREKGSNEQFF. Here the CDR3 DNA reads TGTGCCAGTAGTAGACGGGAAAAAGGTAGCAATGAGCAGTTCTTC.

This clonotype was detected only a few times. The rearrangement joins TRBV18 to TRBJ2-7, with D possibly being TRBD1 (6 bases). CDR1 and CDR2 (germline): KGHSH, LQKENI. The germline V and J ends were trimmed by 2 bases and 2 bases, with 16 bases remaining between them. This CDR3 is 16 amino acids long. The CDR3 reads CASSPSWAGATYEQYF. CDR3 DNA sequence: TGTGCCAGCTCACCAAGTTGGGCAGGGGCGACCTACGAGCAGTACTTC.

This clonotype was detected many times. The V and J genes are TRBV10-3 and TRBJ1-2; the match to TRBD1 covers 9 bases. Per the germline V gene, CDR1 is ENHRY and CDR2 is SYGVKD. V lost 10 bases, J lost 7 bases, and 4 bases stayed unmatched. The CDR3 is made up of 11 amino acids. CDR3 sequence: CATLQGAGYTF. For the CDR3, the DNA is TGTGCCACCCTACAGGGGGCTGGCTACACCTTC.

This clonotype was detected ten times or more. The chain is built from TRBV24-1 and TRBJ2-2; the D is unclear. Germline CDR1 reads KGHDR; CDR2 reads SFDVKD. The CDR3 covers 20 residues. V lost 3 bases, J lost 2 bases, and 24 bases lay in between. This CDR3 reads CATSDTRWDIPPANTGELFF. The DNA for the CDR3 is TGTGCCACCAGTGATACACGTTGGGATATACCCCCCGCAAACACCGGGGAGCTGTTTTTT.

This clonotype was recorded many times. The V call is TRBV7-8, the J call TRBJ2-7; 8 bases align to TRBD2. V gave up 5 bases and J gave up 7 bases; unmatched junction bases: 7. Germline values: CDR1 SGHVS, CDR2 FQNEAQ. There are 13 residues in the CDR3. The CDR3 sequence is CASSTRASGEQYF. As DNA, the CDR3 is TGTGCCAGCAGCACTCGAGCTAGCGGGGAGCAGTACTTC.

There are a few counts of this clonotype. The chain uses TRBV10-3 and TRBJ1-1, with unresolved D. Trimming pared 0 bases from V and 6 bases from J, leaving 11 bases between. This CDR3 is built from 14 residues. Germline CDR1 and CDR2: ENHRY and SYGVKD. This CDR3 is CAISESVGSPEAFF. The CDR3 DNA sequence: TGTGCCATCAGTGAGTCGGTAGGGTCTCCTGAAGCTTTCTTT.

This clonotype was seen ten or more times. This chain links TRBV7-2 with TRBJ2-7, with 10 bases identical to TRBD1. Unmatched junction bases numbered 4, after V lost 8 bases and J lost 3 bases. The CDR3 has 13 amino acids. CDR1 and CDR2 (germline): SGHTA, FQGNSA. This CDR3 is CASGQGVFYEQYF. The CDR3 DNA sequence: TGTGCCAGCGGACAGGGGGTATTCTACGAGCAGTACTTC. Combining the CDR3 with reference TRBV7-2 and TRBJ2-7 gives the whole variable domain GAGVSQSPSNKVTEKGKDVELRCDPISGHTALYWYRQSLGQGLEFLIYFQGNSAPDKSGLPSDRFSAERTGGSVSTLTIQRTQQEDSAVYLCASGQGVFYEQYFGPGTRLTVT.

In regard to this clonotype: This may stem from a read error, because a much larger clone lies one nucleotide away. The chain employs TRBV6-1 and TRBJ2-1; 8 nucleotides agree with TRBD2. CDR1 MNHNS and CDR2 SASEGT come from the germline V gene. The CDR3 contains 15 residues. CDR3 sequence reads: CAISEFAGGGVEQFF. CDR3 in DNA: TGTGCCATCAGTGAATTTGCGGGAGGTGGAGTTGAGCAGTTCTTC.

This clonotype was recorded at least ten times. This CDR3 reads CASSLEGVRVTEAFF. CDR3 bases: TGTGCCAGCAGCTTAGAGGGGGTGCGGGTCACTGAAGCTTTCTTT. The V call is TRBV13, the J call TRBJ1-1, with D possibly matching TRBD1 (6 bases). V was trimmed by 1 base and J by 4 bases, leaving 13 bases between them. Germline lookup yields CDR1 PRHDT and CDR2 FYEKMQ (reference sequence). This CDR3 is 15 amino acids long.

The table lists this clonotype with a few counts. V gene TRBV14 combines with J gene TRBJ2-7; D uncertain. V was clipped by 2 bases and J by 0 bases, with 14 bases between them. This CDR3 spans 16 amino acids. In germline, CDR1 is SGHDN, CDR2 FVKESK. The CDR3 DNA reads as TGTGCCAGCAGCCAAATCTCCAGTTACTCCTCCTACGAGCAGTACTTC. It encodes CASSQISSYSSYEQYF.

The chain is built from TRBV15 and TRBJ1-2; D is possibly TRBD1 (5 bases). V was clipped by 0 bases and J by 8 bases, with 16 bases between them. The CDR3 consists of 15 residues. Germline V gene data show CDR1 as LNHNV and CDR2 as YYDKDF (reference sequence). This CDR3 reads CATSRDLKVQGGYTF. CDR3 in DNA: TGTGCCACCAGCAGAGATCTGAAGGTCCAGGGAGGCTACACCTTC. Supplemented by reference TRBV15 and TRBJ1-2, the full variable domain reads DAMVIQNPRYQVTQFGKPVTLSCSQTLNHNVMYWYQQKSSQAPKLLFHYYDKDFNNEADTPDNFQSRRPNTSFCFLDIRSPGLGDTAMYLCATSRDLKVQGGYTFGSGTRLTVV.

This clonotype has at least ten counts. The chain's CDR3 is CASSSWDGAYNEQFF. The CDR3 DNA is TGTGCCAGCAGCTCTTGGGACGGGGCCTACAATGAGCAGTTCTTC. The chain recombines TRBV5-5 with TRBJ2-1; D is possibly TRBD1 or TRBD2 (5 bases each). There are 15 residues in the CDR3. With 3 bases removed from V and 2 bases from J, the gap between germline ends came to 12 bases. Germline assignment: CDR1 SGHKS and CDR2 YYEKEE (reference sequence).

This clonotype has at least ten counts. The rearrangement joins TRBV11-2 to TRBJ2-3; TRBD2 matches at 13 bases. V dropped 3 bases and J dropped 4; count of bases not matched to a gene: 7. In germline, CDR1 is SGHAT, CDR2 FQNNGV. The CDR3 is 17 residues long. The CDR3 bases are TGTGCCAGCAGCTTCAAGACACTAGCGGGAGGGCCAGATACGCAGTATTTT. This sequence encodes CASSFKTLAGGPDTQYF.

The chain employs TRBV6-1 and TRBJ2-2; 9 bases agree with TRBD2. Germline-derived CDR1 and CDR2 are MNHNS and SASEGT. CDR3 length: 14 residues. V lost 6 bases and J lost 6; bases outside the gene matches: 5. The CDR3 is CASRVTSGSGELFF. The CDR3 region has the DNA TGTGCCAGCAGGGTCACTAGCGGGTCCGGGGAGCTGTTTTTT.

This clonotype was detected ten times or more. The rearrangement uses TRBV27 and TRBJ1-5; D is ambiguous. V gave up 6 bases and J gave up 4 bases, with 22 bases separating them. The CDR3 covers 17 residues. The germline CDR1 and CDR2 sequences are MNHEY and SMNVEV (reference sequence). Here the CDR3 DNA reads TGTGCCAGCAGACGAGGCATCGGGGAAGCCTGGAATCAGCCCCAGCATTTT. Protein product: CASRRGIGEAWNQPQHF.

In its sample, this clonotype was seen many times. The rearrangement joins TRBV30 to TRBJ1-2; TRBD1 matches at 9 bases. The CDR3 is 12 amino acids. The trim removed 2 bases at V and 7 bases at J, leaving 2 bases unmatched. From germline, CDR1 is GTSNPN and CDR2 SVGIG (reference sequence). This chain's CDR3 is CAWSTGGSGYTF. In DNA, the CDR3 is TGTGCCTGGAGTACAGGGGGCAGTGGCTACACCTTC.

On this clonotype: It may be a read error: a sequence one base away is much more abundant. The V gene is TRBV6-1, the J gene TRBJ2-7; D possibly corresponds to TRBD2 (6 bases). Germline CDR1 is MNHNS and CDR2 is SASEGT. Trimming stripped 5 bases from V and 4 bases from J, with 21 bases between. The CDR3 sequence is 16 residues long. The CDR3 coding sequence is TGTGCCAGCAGTCCTACAGCCCTTGACGCGGGGTACGAGCAGTACTTC. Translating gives CASSPTALDAGYEQYF.

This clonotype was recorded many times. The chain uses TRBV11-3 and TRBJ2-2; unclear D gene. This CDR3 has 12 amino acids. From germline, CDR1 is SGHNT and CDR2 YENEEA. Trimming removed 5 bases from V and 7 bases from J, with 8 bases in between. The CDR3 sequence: CASSPANGELFF. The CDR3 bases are TGTGCCAGCAGCCCCGCTAACGGGGAGCTGTTTTTT. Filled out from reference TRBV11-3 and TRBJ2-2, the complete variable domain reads EAGVVQSPRYKIIEKKQPVAFWCNPISGHNTLYWYLQNLGQGPELLIRYENEEAVDDSQLPKDRFSAERLKGVDSTLKIQPAELGDSAVYLCASSPANGELFFGEGSRLTVL.

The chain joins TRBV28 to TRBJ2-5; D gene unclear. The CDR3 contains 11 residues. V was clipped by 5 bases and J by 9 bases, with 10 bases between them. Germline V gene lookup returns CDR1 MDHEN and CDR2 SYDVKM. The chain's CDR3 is CASSTLLAQYF. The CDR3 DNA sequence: TGTGCCAGCAGTACCCTCTTGGCCCAGTACTTC.

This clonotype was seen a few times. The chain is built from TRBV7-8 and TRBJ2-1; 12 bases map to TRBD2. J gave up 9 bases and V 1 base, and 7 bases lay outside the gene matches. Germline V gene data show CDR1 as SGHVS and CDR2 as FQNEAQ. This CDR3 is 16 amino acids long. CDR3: CASSLGGLAGFGEQFF. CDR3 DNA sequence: TGTGCCAGCAGCTTAGGTGGACTAGCGGGGTTTGGTGAGCAGTTCTTC.

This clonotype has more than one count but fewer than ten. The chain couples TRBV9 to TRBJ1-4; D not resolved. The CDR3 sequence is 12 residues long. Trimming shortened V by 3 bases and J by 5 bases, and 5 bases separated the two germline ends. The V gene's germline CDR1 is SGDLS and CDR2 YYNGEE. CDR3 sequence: CASSARNEKLFF. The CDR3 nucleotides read TGTGCCAGCAGCGCCCGAAATGAAAAACTGTTTTTT.

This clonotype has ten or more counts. The CDR3 coding sequence is TGCAGTGCTAGCCGGCCAGGGGACATGGGAAACACCATATATTTT. Translation: CSASRPGDMGNTIYF. This chain connects TRBV20-1 to TRBJ1-3; tentatively, D is TRBD1 (6 bases). Between the trimmed V and J ends, which lost 3 bases and 4 bases, there was a span of 16 bases. The CDR3 totals 15 residues. Germline lookup yields CDR1 DFQATT and CDR2 SNEGSKA (reference sequence).

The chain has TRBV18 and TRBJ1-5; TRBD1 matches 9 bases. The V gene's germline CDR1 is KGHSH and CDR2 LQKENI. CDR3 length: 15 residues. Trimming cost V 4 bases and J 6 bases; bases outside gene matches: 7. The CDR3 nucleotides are TGTGCCAGCTCACTCGGGACAGGGCCTGGTCAGCCCCAGCATTTT. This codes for CASSLGTGPGQPQHF.

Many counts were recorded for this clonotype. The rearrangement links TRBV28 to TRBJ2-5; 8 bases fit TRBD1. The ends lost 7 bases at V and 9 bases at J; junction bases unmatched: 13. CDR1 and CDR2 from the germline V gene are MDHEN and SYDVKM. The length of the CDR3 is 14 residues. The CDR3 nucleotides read TGTGCCAGCAAAAAAGACGTCCTGACAGGGGCCCAGTACTTC. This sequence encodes CASKKDVLTGAQYF.